A single sample is the source of the 12 T cell receptor beta chains below, sequenced in a study of cytomegalovirus exposure and HLA in healthy donors. Repertoires were generated with immunoSEQ multiplex PCR, while TCRdb's copy carries only in-frame clones and drops some. The sample holds 130,000 to 150,000 clones, roughly 90% seen once. Sequencing was done on a sample of PBMCs. The receptors were sampled from a man aged 18 to 35 in good health and CMV-seronegative.

V and J are TRBV5-1 and TRBJ2-7, with 8 bases matching TRBD2. Trimming removed 7 bases from V and 2 bases from J; junction bases left unmatched: 8. Germline-derived CDR1 and CDR2 are SGHRS and YFSETQ. The CDR3 loop spans 14 amino acids. CDR3 loop: CASQRTAGAYEQYF. CDR3 DNA: TGCGCCAGCCAGCGGACAGCGGGAGCCTACGAGCAGTACTTC.

The rearrangement uses TRBV7-2 and TRBJ2-7, with D perhaps TRBD2 (5 bases). This CDR3 has 12 amino acids. V lost 8 bases and J 6 bases, leaving 14 bases between the germline ends. From germline, CDR1 is SGHTA and CDR2 FQGNSA. CDR3 sequence: CASGKEVGEQYF. CDR3 sequence (DNA): TGTGCCAGCGGCAAGGAGGTTGGCGAGCAGTACTTC.

V is TRBV27 and J is TRBJ2-7; 7 bases line up with TRBD1. After removal of 6 bases from V and 6 bases from J, the junction contained 11 bases not matched to a gene. Germline V gene data show CDR1 as MNHEY and CDR2 as SMNVEV (reference sequence). The CDR3 length is 14 residues. The CDR3 here is CASRPTGYASEQYF. CDR3 in DNA: TGTGCCAGCAGACCGACAGGGTACGCTTCCGAGCAGTACTTC.

The V and J genes are TRBV4-3 and TRBJ2-2; D is ambiguous. CDR1 is LGHNA and CDR2 is YSLEER in the germline V gene. The CDR3 has 15 amino acids. V was clipped by 1 base and J by 0 bases, with 6 bases between them. The CDR3: CASSQGSANTGELFF. CDR3 DNA sequence: TGCGCCAGCAGCCAAGGTAGTGCGAACACCGGGGAGCTGTTTTTT.

This clone was counted a single time. The V gene is TRBV7-2, the J gene TRBJ1-3; TRBD1 might be the D (6 bases). The CDR3 extends over 15 amino acids. Trimming cost V 3 bases and J 3 bases, with 12 bases left between them. The germline CDR1 and CDR2 sequences are SGHTA and FQGNSA. Here the CDR3 reads CASSLETGIGNTIYF. CDR3 DNA sequence: TGTGCCAGCAGCTTGGAGACAGGCATTGGAAACACCATATATTTT.

V and J are TRBV5-1 and TRBJ2-7; D may be TRBD1 (6 bases). The germline V and J ends were trimmed by 4 bases and 0 bases, with 20 bases remaining between them. This CDR3 spans 17 amino acids. Looked up from germline, CDR1 is SGHRS and CDR2 is YFSETQ. The CDR3 region is CASSIPSDRTYSYEQYF. The CDR3 DNA follows: TGCGCCAGCAGCATACCGTCGGACAGAACGTACTCCTACGAGCAGTACTTC.

In its sample, this clone was seen once. The chain carries TRBV7-2 and TRBJ2-1; D gene unclear. Trimming took 2 bases from V and 6 from J, leaving 11 bases between them. Looked up from germline, CDR1 is SGHTA and CDR2 is FQGNSA. CDR3 length: 14 residues. CDR3 loop: CASSLLTNSNEQFF. The CDR3 region has the DNA TGTGCCAGCAGCTTACTCACCAACAGCAATGAGCAGTTCTTC.

J is TRBJ2-7 and V is TRBV18; TRBD2 aligns across 8 bases. Trimming removed 6 bases from V and 0 bases from J; junction bases left unmatched: 7. The CDR3 sequence is 15 residues long. From germline, CDR1 is KGHSH and CDR2 LQKENI. The CDR3 is CASSWIAGSSYEQYF. The CDR3 DNA reads TGTGCCAGCTCGTGGATAGCGGGAAGCTCCTACGAGCAGTACTTC. The whole variable domain, filled in from reference TRBV18 and TRBJ2-7, reads NAGVMQNPRHLVRRRGQEARLRCSPMKGHSHVYWYRQLPEEGLKFMVYLQKENIIDESGMPKERFSAEFPKEGPSILRIQQVVRGDSAAYFCASSWIAGSSYEQYFGPGTRLTVT.

The chain links TRBV27 to TRBJ2-3, with D hard to call. The CDR3 covers 15 residues. Germline assignment: CDR1 MNHEY and CDR2 SMNVEV (reference sequence). Trimming left V 2 bases short and J 3 bases short, with 12 bases between. The CDR3, as DNA: TGTGCCAGCAGTTTAAGTGCCAGTAATACAGATACGCAGTATTTT. It is translated as CASSLSASNTDTQYF.

This rearrangement joins TRBV5-1 to TRBJ1-5; D uncertain. The CDR3 runs to 15 residues. CDR1 and CDR2 (germline): SGHRS, YFSETQ. V was clipped by 4 bases and J by 6 bases, with 17 bases between them. CDR3 sequence (DNA): TGCGCCAGCAGCCCACTCGACCCGGAGGCTCAGCCCCAGCATTTT. Its translation is CASSPLDPEAQPQHF.

The chain recombines TRBV5-6 with TRBJ2-5; TRBD1 might be the D (6 bases). Germline loops: CDR1 SGHDT, CDR2 YYEEEE. CDR3 length: 15 amino acids. V was trimmed by 0 bases and J by 1 base, leaving 10 bases between them. This CDR3 reads CASSLARRGQETQYF. As DNA, the CDR3 is TGTGCCAGCAGCTTGGCCCGCAGGGGCCAAGAGACCCAGTACTTC. Full variable domain (missing parts from reference TRBV5-6 and TRBJ2-5): DAGVTQSPTHLIKTRGQQVTLRCSPKSGHDTVSWYQQALGQGPQFIFQYYEEEERQRGNFPDRFSGHQFPNYSSELNVNALLLGDSALYLCASSLARRGQETQYFGPGTRLLVL.

The J gene is TRBJ2-7, the V gene TRBV5-1, with D possibly TRBD1 on 6 matching bases. CDR1 and CDR2 from the germline V gene are SGHRS and YFSETQ. CDR3 size: 14 residues. Trimming stripped 2 bases from V and 9 bases from J, with 18 bases between. The CDR3 sequence: CASSFGGNRALQYF. Written as DNA, the CDR3 is TGCGCCAGCAGCTTCGGTGGAAACAGGGCTCTGCAGTACTTC.